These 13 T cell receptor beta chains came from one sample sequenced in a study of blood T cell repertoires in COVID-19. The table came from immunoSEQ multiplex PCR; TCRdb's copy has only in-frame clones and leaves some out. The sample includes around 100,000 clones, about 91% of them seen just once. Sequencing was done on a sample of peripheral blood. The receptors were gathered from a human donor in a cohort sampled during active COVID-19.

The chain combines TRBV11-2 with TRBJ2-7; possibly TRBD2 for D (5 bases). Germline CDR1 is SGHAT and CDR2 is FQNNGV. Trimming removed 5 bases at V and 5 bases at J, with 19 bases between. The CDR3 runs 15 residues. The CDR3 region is CASSRSGGSFDEQYF. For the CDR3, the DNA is TGTGCCAGCAGCCGTTCTGGTGGGAGTTTCGACGAGCAGTACTTC.

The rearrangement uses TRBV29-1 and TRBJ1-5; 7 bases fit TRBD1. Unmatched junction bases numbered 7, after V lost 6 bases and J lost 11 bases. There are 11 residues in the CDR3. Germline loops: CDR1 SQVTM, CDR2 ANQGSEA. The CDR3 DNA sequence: TGCAGCGTGAGCAGGGGGTCCGCCCAGCATTTT. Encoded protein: CSVSRGSAQHF.

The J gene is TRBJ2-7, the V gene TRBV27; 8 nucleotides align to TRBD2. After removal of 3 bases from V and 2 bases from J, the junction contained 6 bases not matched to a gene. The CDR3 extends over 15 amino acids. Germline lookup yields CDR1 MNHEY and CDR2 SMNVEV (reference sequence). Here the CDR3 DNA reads TGTGCCAGCAGTTTTCAGCGGGGGTACCCCTACGAGCAGTACTTC. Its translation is CASSFQRGYPYEQYF.

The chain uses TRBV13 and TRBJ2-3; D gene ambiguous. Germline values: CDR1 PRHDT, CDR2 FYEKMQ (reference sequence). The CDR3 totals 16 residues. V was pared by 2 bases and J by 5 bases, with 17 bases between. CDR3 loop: CASSLTRSAPLDTQYF. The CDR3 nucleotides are TGTGCCAGCAGCTTAACTCGGAGTGCACCTTTAGATACGCAGTATTTT.

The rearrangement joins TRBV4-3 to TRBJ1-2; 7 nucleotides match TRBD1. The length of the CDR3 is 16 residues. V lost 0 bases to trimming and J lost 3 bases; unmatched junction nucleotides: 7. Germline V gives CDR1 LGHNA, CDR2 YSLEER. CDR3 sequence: CASSQDRQGGYYGYTF. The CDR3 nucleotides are TGCGCCAGCAGCCAAGACCGACAGGGCGGATACTATGGCTACACCTTC.

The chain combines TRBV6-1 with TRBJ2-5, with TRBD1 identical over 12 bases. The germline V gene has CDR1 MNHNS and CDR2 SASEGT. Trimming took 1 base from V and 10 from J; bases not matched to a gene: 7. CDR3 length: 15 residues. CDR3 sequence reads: CASSEGGTGGYNQYF. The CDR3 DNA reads TGTGCCAGCAGTGAAGGAGGGACAGGGGGCTATAACCAGTACTTC.

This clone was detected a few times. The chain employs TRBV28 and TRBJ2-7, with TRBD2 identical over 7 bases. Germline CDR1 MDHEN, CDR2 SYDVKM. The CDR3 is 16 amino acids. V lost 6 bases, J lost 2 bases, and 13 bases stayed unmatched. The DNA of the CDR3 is TGTGCCAGCAGCCCACCCCGGGCTAGCGGAACCTACGAGCAGTACTTC. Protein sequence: CASSPPRASGTYEQYF.

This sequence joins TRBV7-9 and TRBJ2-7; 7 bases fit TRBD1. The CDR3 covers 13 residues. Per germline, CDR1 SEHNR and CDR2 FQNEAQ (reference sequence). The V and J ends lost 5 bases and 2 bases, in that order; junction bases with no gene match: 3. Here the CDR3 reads CASSEQGTYEQYF. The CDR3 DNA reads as TGTGCCAGCAGCGAACAGGGGACCTACGAGCAGTACTTC.

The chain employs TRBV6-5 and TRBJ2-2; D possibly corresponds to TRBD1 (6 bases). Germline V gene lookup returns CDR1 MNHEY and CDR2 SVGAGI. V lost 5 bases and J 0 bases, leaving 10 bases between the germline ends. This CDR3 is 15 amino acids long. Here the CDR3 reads CASSPQGPNTGELFF. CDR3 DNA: TGTGCCAGCAGTCCACAGGGACCGAACACCGGGGAGCTGTTTTTT.

The CDR3 region has the DNA TGTGCCAGTAGTACAGGGGATAGGAACACTGAAGCTTTCTTT. Encoded protein: CASSTGDRNTEAFF. This rearrangement joins TRBV19 to TRBJ1-1; D may be TRBD1 (6 bases). The CDR3 has 14 residues. V lost 4 bases and J 1 base, leaving 10 bases between the germline ends. Germline loops: CDR1 LNHDA, CDR2 SQIVND (reference sequence).

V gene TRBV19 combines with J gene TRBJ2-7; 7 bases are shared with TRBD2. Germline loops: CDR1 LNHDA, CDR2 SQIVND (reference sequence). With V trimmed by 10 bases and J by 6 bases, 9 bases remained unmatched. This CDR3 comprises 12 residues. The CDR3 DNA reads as TGTGCCACTCTAGCGGCTCTAGGCGAGCAGTACTTC. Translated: CATLAALGEQYF.

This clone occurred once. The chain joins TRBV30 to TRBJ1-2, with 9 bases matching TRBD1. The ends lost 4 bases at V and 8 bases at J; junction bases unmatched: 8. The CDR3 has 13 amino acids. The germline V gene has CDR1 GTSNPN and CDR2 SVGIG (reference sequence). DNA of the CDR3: TGTGCCTGGACTCTCCGGGACAGGGTAGGCTACACCTTC. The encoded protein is CAWTLRDRVGYTF.

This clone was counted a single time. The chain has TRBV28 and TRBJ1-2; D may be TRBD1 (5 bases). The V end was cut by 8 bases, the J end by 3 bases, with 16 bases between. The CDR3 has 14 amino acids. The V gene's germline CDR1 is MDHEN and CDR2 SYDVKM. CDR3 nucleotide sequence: TGTGCCAGCTGGGGTAGGGGCCGGGACTATGGCTACACCTTC. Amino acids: CASWGRGRDYGYTF.